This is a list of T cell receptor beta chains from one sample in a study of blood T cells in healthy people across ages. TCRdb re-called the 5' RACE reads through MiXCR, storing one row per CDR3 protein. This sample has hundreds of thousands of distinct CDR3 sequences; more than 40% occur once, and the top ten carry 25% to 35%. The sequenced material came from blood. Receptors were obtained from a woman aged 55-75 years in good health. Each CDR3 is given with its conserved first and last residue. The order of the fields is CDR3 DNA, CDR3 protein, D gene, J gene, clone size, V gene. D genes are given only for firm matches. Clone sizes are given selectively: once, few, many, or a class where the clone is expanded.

TGTGCCAGCAGCTTATTTCCGGGAGGCACCCAAGAGACCCAGTACTTC | CASSLFPGGTQETQYF | TRBD2 | TRBJ2-5 | - | TRBV7-9
TGTGCCAGCAGAGACAACCTACTAGCGGGAGCCGAGCAGTTCTTC | CASRDNLLAGAEQFF | TRBD2 | TRBJ2-1 | - | TRBV12-3/TRBV12-4
TGTGCCACCAGCAGAGACAGGGCTGGCGAGCAGTACTTC | CATSRDRAGEQYF | - | TRBJ2-7 | few | TRBV15
TGTGCCAGCAGTCCTGTTAGCGGGGGTCGCACAGATACGCAGTATTTT | CASSPVSGGRTDTQYF | TRBD2 | TRBJ2-3 | - | TRBV7-2
TGTGCCAGCAGCTTATTCTCGGGAGTCGGAGATTTGAGGAATGAGCAGTTCTTC | CASSLFSGVGDLRNEQFF | - | TRBJ2-1 | few | TRBV7-9
TGCAGTGTACCGGGACTAGTAATTACCAAAAACATTCAGTACTTC | CSVPGLVITKNIQYF | TRBD2 | TRBJ2-4 | few | TRBV20-1
TGTGCCACCAGCAGAGCTCTCGGACAGGGAAGAGGCAATCAGCCCCAGCATTTT | CATSRALGQGRGNQPQHF | TRBD1 | TRBJ1-5 | - | TRBV15
TGTGCCACCAGCAGACAGGGAGGAGAAAAACTGTTTTTT | CATSRQGGEKLFF | - | TRBJ1-4 | few | TRBV15
TGTGCCAGCAGTAAATCCGGGACAGAGCAGTTCTTC | CASSKSGTEQFF | - | TRBJ2-1 | - | TRBV12-3/TRBV12-4
TGTGCCAGCAGCTCAGGGTTCGACGAGCAGTACTTC | CASSSGFDEQYF | - | TRBJ2-7 | - | TRBV6-2/TRBV6-3